A single TCR beta chain is shown here with its context. Its antigen is currently unknown. V was cut by 2 bases and J by 0 bases, with 9 bases left in between. The germline gives CDR1 MNHNS, CDR2 SASEGT. The CDR3 consists of 15 residues. The source of the sample is a study of T cell responses to AZD1222 COVID-19 vaccine. Study-level findings and limits: Clonal diversity may have been underestimated in mostly white British donors. Only five or six individuals given AZD1222 were seropositive at baseline.

The data were produced by immunoSEQ multiplex PCR, yet TCRdb's version contains in-frame clones alone and is incomplete. The sample shows tens of thousands of clones, around nine tenths of them seen only once. This TCR came from an adult in good health. The chain is built from TRBV6-1 and TRBJ2-3, with D hard to call. The sample was peripheral blood, taken on day 0 of MenACWY control vaccination. The CDR3 DNA sequence: TGTGCCAGCAGTGAACTCGGTAGGAGCACAGATACGCAGTATTTT. It is translated as CASSELGRSTDTQYF.